This TCR beta chain was recovered during a study of blood T cell repertoires in COVID-19. As for the study in general: The origin of the acute and convalescent COVID-19 samples was the United States, Italy and Spain. T cells, B-cell-depleted T cells, or PBMCs provided the cDNA or gDNA that served as material.

Per the original data handling: Amplification from reference gene primers served as the basis for estimated nucleated cell counts. Only in-frame clones appear in the TCRdb table, and some are missing; sequencing was by immunoSEQ multiplex PCR. V and J calls and clone size are copied from that table; D and trimming were computed from the DNA. The sample has about 670,000 clones, more than 80% seen once; the top ten hold about 0.26%. Germline assignment: CDR1 SGDLS and CDR2 YYNGEE. V shed 1 base and J shed 6 bases, with 16 bases lying between them. The CDR3 consists of 16 residues. The V and J genes are TRBV9 and TRBJ1-4; tentative D call: TRBD1 (6 bases). The specimen sequenced was peripheral blood. The origin of this receptor is a young woman with acute or convalescent COVID-19. CDR3 bases: TGTGCCAGCAGCGTACGGGGGGCTGCACCTCATGAAAAACTGTTTTTT. It codes for CASSVRGAAPHEKLFF.